This TCR beta chain was retrieved from a study of identifying expanded T cells in peripheral blood (dated by TCRdb to about 2019). Context from the whole study: Technical replicates were generated by sequencing separate aliquots of the same genomic DNA pool, and four replicates were compared pairwise. Beyond this particular receptor, the publication reports: The authors expected that over much longer intervals, such as months to years, biological variance in healthy repertoires might increase even further. Both the number of clones called differentially abundant and the false-positive rate were significantly reduced by the beta-binomial model across all healthy-donor time intervals. Between technical replicates the binomial model flagged 0.9 to 1.5 differentially abundant clones, whereas over about 2 weeks the binomial model flagged about 16.4 and over about 4 weeks about 19. For all healthy donors, the variance in clone template counts between approximately 2-week samples rose significantly as total template count increased.

Comments on this clone: The antigen this receptor binds is unknown. No clone much larger than this one lies a single base away; base qualities are absent.

No immune events such as infections were documented for the healthy donors during the collection period. Healthy-donor blood repertoires served as a training cohort to calibrate time-dependent variance in a beta-binomial model of T-cell clone differential abundance. There were roughly 10 healthy donors in the training cohort, of whom 3 were female and 7 were male. An age range of roughly 29 to 70 years, with an average of roughly 45 years, was recorded for the donors. Whole blood from each healthy donor was obtained from a commercial supplier and was collected at three time points roughly 14 days apart. For immunosequencing, genomic DNA was extracted from unsorted whole blood. The CDR3 numbers 12 residues from cysteine through phenylalanine. Kept here is only the CDR3 DNA, which spans 36 bases and is read in frame from base 1. The V and J ends are trimmed by 4 bases and 9 bases, leaving 10 bases between them. In the germline V gene, CDR1 corresponds to SNHLY and CDR2 to FYNNEI.

TCRbeta CDR3 regions were profiled by bias-controlled multiplex PCR amplification of genomic DNA with the immunoSEQ Assay. Under the source paper's analysis protocol: To quantify the absolute abundance of each unique TCRbeta CDR3 region, the sequences were collapsed and filtered. Two models were used to test differential abundance: a binomial model (Fisher-equivalent) and a beta-binomial model that adds time-dependent variance fitted from healthy donors. Any clone with fewer than 5 combined templates was excluded, and a clone was called differentially abundant if its Benjamini-Hochberg FDR was below 0.01. In the beta-binomial model, variance was expressed as a function of the total template count across the two samples, in the form v = (b*log(k)+a)^2. Here the immuneACCESS table is served through TCRdb, limited to in-frame sequences with V and J called. Missing clones are a known gap in these copies; in checked studies unresolved V genes cover under half, and the rest lacks a known reason. That table gives V, J and clone size, and the DNA gave D and trimming. The sample table contains 90,000 to 120,000 clones; only one count was recorded for around 89% of them. The ten largest account for less than 20% of the sample.

The TCR comes from a person aged 18 to 75 in good health. Sequencing input: blood. The V and J segments used are TRBV2 and TRBJ2-1; the D gene is perhaps TRBD1, from 6 matching bases. The CDR3 protein is CASSVQGAEQFF. The nucleotide sequence is given as TGTGCCAGCAGTGTACAGGGAGCTGAGCAGTTCTTC.